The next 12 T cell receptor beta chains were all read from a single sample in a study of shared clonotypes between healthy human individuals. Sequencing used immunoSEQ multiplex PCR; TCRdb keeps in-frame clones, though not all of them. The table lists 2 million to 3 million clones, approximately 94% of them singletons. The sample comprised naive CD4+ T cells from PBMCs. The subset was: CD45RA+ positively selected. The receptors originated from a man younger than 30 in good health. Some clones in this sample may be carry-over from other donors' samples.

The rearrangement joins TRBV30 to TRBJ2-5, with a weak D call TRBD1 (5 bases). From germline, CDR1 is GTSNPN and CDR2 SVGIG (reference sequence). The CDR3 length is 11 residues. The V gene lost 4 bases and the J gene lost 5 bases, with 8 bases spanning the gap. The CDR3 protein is CAWTWGETQYF. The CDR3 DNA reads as TGTGCCTGGACCTGGGGCGAGACCCAGTACTTC.

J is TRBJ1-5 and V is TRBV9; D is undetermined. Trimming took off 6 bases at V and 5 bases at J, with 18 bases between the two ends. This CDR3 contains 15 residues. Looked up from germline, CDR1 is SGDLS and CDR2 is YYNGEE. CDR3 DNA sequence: TGTGCCAGCACGACTCCCGGGCCCCGGGATCAGCCCCAGCATTTT. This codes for CASTTPGPRDQPQHF.

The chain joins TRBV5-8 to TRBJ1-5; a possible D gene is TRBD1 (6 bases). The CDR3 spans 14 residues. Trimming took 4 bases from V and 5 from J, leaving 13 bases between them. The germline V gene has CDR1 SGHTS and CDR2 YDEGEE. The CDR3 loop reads CASSLRGPDQPQHF. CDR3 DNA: TGTGCCAGCAGCCTCAGGGGCCCGGATCAGCCCCAGCATTTT.

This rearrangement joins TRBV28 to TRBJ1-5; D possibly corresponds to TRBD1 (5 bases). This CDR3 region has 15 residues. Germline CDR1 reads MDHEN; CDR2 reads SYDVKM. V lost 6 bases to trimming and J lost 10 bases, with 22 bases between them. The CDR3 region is CASRGTSGVVQPQHF. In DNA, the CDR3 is TGTGCCAGCAGGGGGACTTCGGGTGTCGTTCAACCCCAGCATTTT.

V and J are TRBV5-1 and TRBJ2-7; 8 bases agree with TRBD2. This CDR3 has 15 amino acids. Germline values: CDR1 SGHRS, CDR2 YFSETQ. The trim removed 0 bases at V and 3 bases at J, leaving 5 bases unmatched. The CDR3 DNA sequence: TGCGCCAGCAGCTTGGGACTAGCGAATCTCTACGAGCAGTACTTC. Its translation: CASSLGLANLYEQYF.

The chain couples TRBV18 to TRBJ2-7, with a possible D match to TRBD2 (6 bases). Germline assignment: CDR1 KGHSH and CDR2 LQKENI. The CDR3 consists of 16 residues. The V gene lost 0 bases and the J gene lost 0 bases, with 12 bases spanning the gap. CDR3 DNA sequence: TGTGCCAGCTCACCACCGGGTAGCGGAGGCTCCTACGAGCAGTACTTC. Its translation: CASSPPGSGGSYEQYF. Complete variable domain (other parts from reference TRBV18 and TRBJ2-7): NAGVMQNPRHLVRRRGQEARLRCSPMKGHSHVYWYRQLPEEGLKFMVYLQKENIIDESGMPKERFSAEFPKEGPSILRIQQVVRGDSAAYFCASSPPGSGGSYEQYFGPGTRLTVT.

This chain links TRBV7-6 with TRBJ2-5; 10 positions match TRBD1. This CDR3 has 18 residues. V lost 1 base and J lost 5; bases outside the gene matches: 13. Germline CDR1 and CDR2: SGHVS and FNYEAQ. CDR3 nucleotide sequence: TGTGCCAGCAGCTTAGGGTGGCGGGGACAGGGGAGACGGGAGACCCAGTACTTC. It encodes CASSLGWRGQGRRETQYF.

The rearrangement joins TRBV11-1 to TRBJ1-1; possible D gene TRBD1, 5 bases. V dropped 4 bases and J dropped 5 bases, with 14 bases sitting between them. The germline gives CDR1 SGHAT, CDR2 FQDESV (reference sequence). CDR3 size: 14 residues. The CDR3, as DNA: TGTGCCAGCAGCTCCGACAGACCCCGGACTGAAGCTTTCTTT. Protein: CASSSDRPRTEAFF.

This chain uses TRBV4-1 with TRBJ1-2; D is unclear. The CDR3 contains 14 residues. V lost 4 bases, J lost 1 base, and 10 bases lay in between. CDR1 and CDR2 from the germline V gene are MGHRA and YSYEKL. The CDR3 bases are TGCGCCAGCAGCCCCCCCGGTGTTAACTATGGCTACACCTTC. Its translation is CASSPPGVNYGYTF.

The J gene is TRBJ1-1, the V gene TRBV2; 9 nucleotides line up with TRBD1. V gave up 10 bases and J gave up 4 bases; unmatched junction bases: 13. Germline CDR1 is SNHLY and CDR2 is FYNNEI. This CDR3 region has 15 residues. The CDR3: CATTQGAGVRTEAFF. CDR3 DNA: TGTGCCACTACACAGGGGGCGGGGGTGCGCACTGAAGCTTTCTTT.

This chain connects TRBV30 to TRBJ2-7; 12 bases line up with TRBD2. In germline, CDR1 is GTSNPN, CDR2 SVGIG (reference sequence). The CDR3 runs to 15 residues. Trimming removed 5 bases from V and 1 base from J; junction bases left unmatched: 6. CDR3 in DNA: TGTGCCTGGCGAACGACTAGCGGGAGTTCCTACGAGCAGTACTTC. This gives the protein CAWRTTSGSSYEQYF.

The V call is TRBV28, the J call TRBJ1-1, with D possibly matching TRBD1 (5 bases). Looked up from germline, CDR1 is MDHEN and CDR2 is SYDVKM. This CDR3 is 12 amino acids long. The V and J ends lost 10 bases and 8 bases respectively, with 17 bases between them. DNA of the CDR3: TGTGCCATTACGGGGGGGAAGATCGAAGCTTTCTTT. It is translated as CAITGGKIEAFF.